What follows is one TCR beta chain and its context. Its specific antigen is unknown. No much larger clonotype is one base removed from it; base qualities were not supplied. The germline V gene (reference sequence) gives CDR1 as SGHNT and CDR2 as YYREEE. V drops 0 bases and J drops 0 bases, leaving 12 bases in between. The CDR3 starts with the cysteine, ends with the phenylalanine, and has 16 residues. Of all the DNA, just the CDR3 is kept, 48 bases in frame from base 1. The library was produced with the immunoSEQ multiplex PCR assay. What TCRdb holds here is the immuneACCESS table cut down to in-frame rearrangements. Part of the clones is not present; checked against another copy, under half of the missing clones reflect an unresolved V gene, and the others are unexplained. This sample comprises about 90,000 clones, roughly 93% of them detected only once. The ten largest make up around 1.5% of the sample.

These data come from a study of control samples from healthy donors and cancer patients (TCRdb year 2020). The TCR was taken from a woman between 25 and 40 years old in good health. Sequencing used blood. The V gene is TRBV5-4 and the J gene is TRBJ1-1, with the D segment identity uncertain. The CDR3 amino acid sequence is: CASSLDQRELNTEAFF. The sequenced DNA is TGTGCCAGCAGCTTGGACCAGAGGGAATTGAACACTGAAGCTTTCTTT.